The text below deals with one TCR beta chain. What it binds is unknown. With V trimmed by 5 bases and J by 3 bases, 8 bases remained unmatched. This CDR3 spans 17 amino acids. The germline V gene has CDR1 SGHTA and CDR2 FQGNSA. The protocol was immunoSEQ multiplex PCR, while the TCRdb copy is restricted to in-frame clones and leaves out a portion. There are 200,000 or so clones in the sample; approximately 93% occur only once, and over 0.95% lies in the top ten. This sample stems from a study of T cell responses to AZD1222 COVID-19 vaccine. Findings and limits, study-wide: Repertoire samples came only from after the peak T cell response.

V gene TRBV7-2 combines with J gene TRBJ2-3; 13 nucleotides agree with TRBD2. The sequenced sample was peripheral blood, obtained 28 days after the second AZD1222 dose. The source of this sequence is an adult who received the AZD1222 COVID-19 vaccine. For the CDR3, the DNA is TGTGCCAGCAGCAACCCCTTGACTAGCGGGGGGACAGATACGCAGTATTTT. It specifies CASSNPLTSGGTDTQYF.